These 22 T cell receptor beta chains came from one sample sequenced in a study of blood T cell repertoires in COVID-19. Sequencing was performed with immunoSEQ multiplex PCR; in TCRdb, only in-frame clones are kept and a portion is missing. The sample includes 50,000 to 60,000 clones, 88% of them seen just once. Source material: peripheral blood. The receptors originated from a man aged 60 to 75 with active COVID-19.

The CDR3 here is CASSLGREGNEQFF. CDR3 sequence (DNA): TGCGCCAGCAGCTTGGGGCGGGAGGGGAATGAGCAGTTCTTC. The chain has TRBV5-1 and TRBJ2-1, with 9 bases aligning to TRBD2. This CDR3 spans 14 amino acids. Germline values: CDR1 SGHRS, CDR2 YFSETQ. V was clipped by 0 bases and J by 7 bases; unmatched bases: 2.

The rearrangement links TRBV27 to TRBJ2-7, with TRBD1 matching 9 bases. Per germline, CDR1 MNHEY and CDR2 SMNVEV (reference sequence). The CDR3 loop spans 15 amino acids. V lost 2 bases, J lost 4 bases, and 6 bases stayed unmatched. This chain's CDR3 is CASSLMGQGLYEQYF. CDR3 in DNA: TGTGCCAGCAGTTTAATGGGACAGGGTTTGTACGAGCAGTACTTC.

The chain links TRBV4-1 to TRBJ2-1; 10 bases are shared with TRBD2. CDR3 length: 18 amino acids. Germline CDR1 reads MGHRA; CDR2 reads YSYEKL. With 4 bases clipped from V and 4 bases from J, the junction kept 13 bases outside the gene matches. The CDR3 nucleotides read TGCGCCAGCAGCCCTCTAGCGGGAGAAATCATTGTATACAATGAGCAGTTCTTC. Its translation is CASSPLAGEIIVYNEQFF.

This clone was recorded only once. This chain connects TRBV27 to TRBJ2-1; 10 bases match TRBD2. The germline V gene encodes CDR1 MNHEY and CDR2 SMNVEV (reference sequence). Unmatched junction bases numbered 5, after V lost 4 bases and J lost 5 bases. The length of the CDR3 is 15 residues. Here the CDR3 reads CASSSLAGEHNEQFF. CDR3 bases: TGTGCCAGCAGTTCTCTAGCGGGAGAGCACAATGAGCAGTTCTTC.

CDR3 region: CASRKLAAKLFYNEQFF. CDR3 bases: TGTGCCAGCAGGAAACTAGCGGCGAAACTTTTCTACAATGAGCAGTTCTTC. The chain links TRBV11-2 to TRBJ2-1; 8 positions agree with TRBD2. The junction had 13 bases not matched to a gene; V was cut back by 6 bases and J by 3 bases. The CDR3 extends over 17 amino acids. Germline CDR1 SGHAT, CDR2 FQNNGV.

The rearrangement uses TRBV29-1 and TRBJ1-1, with TRBD1 matching 8 bases. The CDR3 runs 17 residues. Germline-derived CDR1 and CDR2 are SQVTM and ANQGSEA. The J segment lost 2 bases and the V segment lost 4 bases, leaving 15 bases of the junction unmatched. The chain's CDR3 is CSVVSRGLLRVNTEAFF. Written as DNA, the CDR3 is TGCAGCGTTGTGAGCAGGGGGCTCTTGCGGGTCAACACTGAAGCTTTCTTT.

The chain recombines TRBV5-1 with TRBJ2-1; 15 positions match TRBD2. Germline V lookup: CDR1 SGHRS, CDR2 YFSETQ. J was trimmed by 12 bases and V by 3 bases; bases with no gene match: 4. This CDR3 has 14 residues. The CDR3, as DNA: TGCGCCAGCAGCTCGGGACTAGCGGGGGGTGGGCAGTTCTTC. Encoded protein: CASSSGLAGGGQFF.

In this sample, this clone turned up once. The chain links TRBV2 to TRBJ1-2; D is undetermined. V gave up 4 bases and J gave up 4 bases, with 16 bases separating them. The germline V gene has CDR1 SNHLY and CDR2 FYNNEI. The length of the CDR3 is 15 residues. The CDR3 DNA reads as TGTGCCAGCAGTGCCCCTGTGGGCCCTGGCTATGGCTACACCTTC. Protein product: CASSAPVGPGYGYTF.

The count of this clone is one. The chain joins TRBV6-8 to TRBJ2-7; 12 bases map to TRBD2. The germline V gene has CDR1 MNHGY and CDR2 SAAAGT. The V and J ends lost 5 bases and 4 bases, in that order; junction bases with no gene match: 6. CDR3 length: 15 amino acids. The CDR3 DNA follows: TGTGCCAGCAGTCCCGGACTAGCGGGAATGTACGAGCAGTACTTC. The encoded protein is CASSPGLAGMYEQYF.

The V gene is TRBV2, the J gene TRBJ2-7; 7 nucleotides align to TRBD1. Germline CDR1 is SNHLY and CDR2 is FYNNEI. V shed 5 bases, J shed 0 bases, and the junction held 1 base outside the gene matches. CDR3 length: 13 amino acids. CDR3 region: CASSRTGSYEQYF. The CDR3 DNA reads TGTGCCAGCAGTCGGACAGGCTCCTACGAGCAGTACTTC.

The gene calls are TRBV2 and TRBJ2-3; D is unclear. The CDR3 runs 14 residues. The germline gives CDR1 SNHLY, CDR2 FYNNEI. V lost 3 bases and J lost 2, with 9 bases in between. CDR3 coding DNA: TGTGCCAGCAGTGATCTAGACGTCACAGATACGCAGTATTTT. Translation gives CASSDLDVTDTQYF.

This chain uses TRBV3-1 (or the pseudogene TRBV3-2) with TRBJ2-7; D unclear. The CDR3 runs 11 residues. Trimming left V 1 base short and J 9 bases short, with 7 bases between. In germline, CDR1 is LGHDT, CDR2 YNNKEL (reference sequence). The CDR3 loop reads CASSQGSVQYF. CDR3 nucleotide sequence: TGTGCCAGCAGCCAAGGCAGTGTGCAGTACTTC.

This clone was picked up one time. This chain connects TRBV5-1 to TRBJ1-1; TRBD1 aligns across 8 bases. In germline, CDR1 is SGHRS, CDR2 YFSETQ. This CDR3 is 15 amino acids long. J gave up 0 bases and V 4 bases, and 5 bases lay outside the gene matches. Written as DNA, the CDR3 is TGCGCCAGCAGCCCGGACAGGGCTATGAACACTGAAGCTTTCTTT. This gives the protein CASSPDRAMNTEAFF.

V gene TRBV4-1 combines with J gene TRBJ2-7; TRBD2 is a possible D gene (6 bases). This CDR3 has 17 amino acids. The germline V and J ends were trimmed by 1 base and 1 base, with 17 bases remaining between them. Germline V gene data show CDR1 as MGHRA and CDR2 as YSYEKL. CDR3 bases: TGCGCCAGCAGCCAAGCGGGTAGTGGGACTCAATCCTACGAGCAGTACTTC. The encoded protein is CASSQAGSGTQSYEQYF.

The V gene is TRBV5-6, the J gene TRBJ2-7; 11 bases agree with TRBD2. This CDR3 has 15 amino acids. V trimming: 1 base; J trimming: 7 bases; junction bases outside the gene matches: 7. Germline assignment: CDR1 SGHDT and CDR2 YYEEEE. The CDR3 nucleotides are TGTGCCAGCAGCTTGCTAGCGGGAGGACAGCGGGAGCAGTACTTC. It yields the protein CASSLLAGGQREQYF. The whole variable domain, filled in from reference TRBV5-6 and TRBJ2-7, reads DAGVTQSPTHLIKTRGQQVTLRCSPKSGHDTVSWYQQALGQGPQFIFQYYEEEERQRGNFPDRFSGHQFPNYSSELNVNALLLGDSALYLCASSLLAGGQREQYFGPGTRLTVT.

CDR3 nucleotides: TGCGCCAGCAGCTTGACGACTTGGAGCGGAACTTACAATGAGCAGTTCTTC. Translated, it gives CASSLTTWSGTYNEQFF. The J gene is TRBJ2-1, the V gene TRBV5-1; TRBD2 might be the D (5 bases). The CDR3 consists of 17 residues. The V and J ends lost 1 base and 4 bases respectively, with 18 bases between them. Germline-derived CDR1 and CDR2 are SGHRS and YFSETQ.

The chain is built from TRBV7-8 and TRBJ2-5; a weak D match, TRBD2 (5 bases). There are 16 residues in the CDR3. Germline V gene sequence: CDR1 SGHVS, CDR2 FQNEAQ. V lost 1 base and J lost 4, with 16 bases in between. The CDR3 DNA follows: TGTGCCAGCAGCTTAGGGGTTGTGGAGGAGGCAGAGACCCAGTACTTC. Protein product: CASSLGVVEEAETQYF.

The count of this clone is one. V usage is TRBV9 and J usage is TRBJ2-2; 13 positions agree with TRBD2. V lost 4 bases, J lost 5 bases, and 5 bases stayed unmatched. The CDR3 has 16 amino acids. CDR1 and CDR2 (germline): SGDLS, YYNGEE. This CDR3 is CASSLLAGGPTGELFF. The CDR3 DNA is TGTGCCAGCAGCTTACTAGCGGGAGGGCCAACCGGGGAGCTGTTTTTT.

The chain links TRBV11-2 to TRBJ1-3, with D perhaps matching TRBD1 (5 bases). The ends were cut back, 5 bases at V and 0 bases at J, with 14 bases in the middle. The CDR3 runs 16 residues. The germline V gene has CDR1 SGHAT and CDR2 FQNNGV. CDR3 region: CASSHQGISSGNTIYF. For the CDR3, the DNA is TGTGCCAGCAGCCACCAGGGCATAAGCTCTGGAAACACCATATATTTT.

This rearrangement joins TRBV18 to TRBJ2-6; the D gene is possibly TRBD1 (5 bases). The CDR3 totals 17 residues. Looked up from germline, CDR1 is KGHSH and CDR2 is LQKENI. The V end was cut by 3 bases, the J end by 4 bases, with 16 bases between. CDR3 amino acids: CASSPATVSLGANVLTF. CDR3 bases: TGTGCCAGCTCACCGGCGACAGTCTCTCTGGGGGCCAACGTCCTGACTTTC.

The V gene is TRBV4-1, the J gene TRBJ1-2; weak D call: TRBD1 (5 bases). This CDR3 has 15 residues. V dropped 3 bases and J dropped 0 bases, with 11 bases sitting between them. Germline CDR1 and CDR2: MGHRA and YSYEKL. The chain's CDR3 is CASSQPRDSNYGYTF. The DNA of the CDR3 is TGCGCCAGCAGCCAGCCCCGGGACTCTAACTATGGCTACACCTTC.

The chain uses TRBV7-9 and TRBJ1-1, with D unclear. The CDR3 has 11 residues. Germline V gene data show CDR1 as SEHNR and CDR2 as FQNEAQ (reference sequence). The V gene lost 11 bases and the J gene lost 5 bases, with 12 bases spanning the gap. The CDR3 DNA reads TGTGCCGGAGAGATTCAGACTGAAGCTTTCTTT. Protein product: CAGEIQTEAFF. The full variable domain, with the rest looked up from reference TRBV7-9 and TRBJ1-1, is DTGVSQNPRHKITKRGQNVTFRCDPISEHNRLYWYRQTLGQGPEFLTYFQNEAQLEKSRLLSDRFSAERPKGSFSTLEIQRTEQGDSAMYLCAGEIQTEAFFGQGTRLTVV.